This entry lists 31 T cell receptor beta chains sequenced from one sample in a study of technical replicates of blood from a few donors. Using immunoSEQ multiplex PCR, the repertoire was profiled, and TCRdb retains in-frame clones only, with some absent. The table has 95,000 to 100,000 clones, roughly 95% seen once. The sequenced sample was T cells isolated from PBMCs. The receptors come from a human donor in good health.

V is TRBV29-1 and J is TRBJ2-3, with D hard to call. CDR1 is SQVTM, CDR2 ANQGSEA, per germline. The CDR3 contains 12 residues. CDR3 in amino acids: CSGQRSTDTQYF. Written as DNA, the CDR3 is TGCAGTGGGCAGAGAAGCACAGATACGCAGTATTTT.

The DNA of the CDR3 is TGCGCCAGCAAACAGGGTCATGTTCAAGAGACCCAGTACTTC. Protein: CASKQGHVQETQYF. The chain links TRBV5-1 to TRBJ2-5, with D perhaps matching TRBD1 (6 bases). The CDR3 has 14 amino acids. Germline CDR1 SGHRS, CDR2 YFSETQ. The germline V and J ends were trimmed by 6 bases and 2 bases, with 14 bases remaining between them.

This rearrangement joins TRBV6-5 to TRBJ1-1, with 7 bases identical to TRBD1. Germline CDR1 is MNHEY and CDR2 is SVGAGI. This CDR3 is built from 14 residues. Trimming at V came to 6 bases and at J to 8 bases, leaving 12 bases not matched to a gene. The CDR3 nucleotides read TGTGCCAGCAGCTTGGGACAGATACTCGCCGAAGCTTTCTTT. Its translation: CASSLGQILAEAFF.

The chain carries TRBV28 and TRBJ1-3, with TRBD1 matching over 10 bases. The CDR3 runs 18 residues. The germline V gene has CDR1 MDHEN and CDR2 SYDVKM. The CDR3 here is CATGTGAIMTVSGNTIYF. CDR3 coding DNA: TGTGCAACTGGGACAGGGGCTATAATGACCGTCTCTGGAAACACCATATATTTT.

The chain recombines TRBV5-1 with TRBJ2-2; a possible D gene is TRBD1 (6 bases). This CDR3 comprises 13 residues. Germline loops: CDR1 SGHRS, CDR2 YFSETQ. V lost 6 bases to trimming and J lost 6 bases, with 12 bases between them. The CDR3 protein is CASNNRVSGELFF. DNA for the CDR3: TGCGCCAGCAACAACAGGGTCTCCGGGGAGCTGTTTTTT.

This sequence joins TRBV6-5 and TRBJ2-5; D may be TRBD2 (5 bases). Per germline, CDR1 MNHEY and CDR2 SVGAGI. The CDR3 totals 12 residues. V was pared by 2 bases and J by 7 bases, with 8 bases between. In nucleotides, the CDR3 is TGTGCCAGCAGTTACGATGGGAGGACCCAGTACTTC. Translation gives CASSYDGRTQYF.

V is TRBV5-5 and J is TRBJ2-2; TRBD1 matches 8 bases. V lost 4 bases and J lost 6; bases outside the gene matches: 14. This CDR3 contains 17 residues. Per germline, CDR1 SGHKS and CDR2 YYEKEE (reference sequence). CDR3 protein: CASSPEDRVGWAGELFF. In DNA, the CDR3 is TGTGCCAGCAGCCCAGAGGACAGGGTCGGGTGGGCCGGGGAGCTGTTTTTT.

This clone has a handful of counts. The chain combines TRBV6-1 with TRBJ2-7; D perhaps matches TRBD1 (6 bases). CDR1 and CDR2 (germline): MNHNS, SASEGT. The CDR3 loop spans 15 amino acids. V lost 4 bases and J 2 bases, leaving 15 bases between the germline ends. This CDR3 is CASSGVTGFPYEQYF. Here the CDR3 DNA reads TGTGCCAGCAGTGGTGTTACAGGGTTTCCCTACGAGCAGTACTTC.

This rearrangement joins TRBV28 to TRBJ2-7; a possible D gene is TRBD1 (5 bases). The length of the CDR3 is 16 residues. The germline gives CDR1 MDHEN, CDR2 SYDVKM. Trimming removed 3 bases from V and 2 bases from J, with 17 bases in between. The CDR3 loop reads CASSFPMMGRTYEQYF. CDR3 coding DNA: TGTGCCAGCAGTTTCCCTATGATGGGGCGCACCTACGAGCAGTACTTC. The variable domain in full, with the rest retrieved from reference TRBV28 and TRBJ2-7, is DVKVTQSSRYLVKRTGEKVFLECVQDMDHENMFWYRQDPGLGLRLIYFSYDVKMKEKGDIPEGYSVSREKKERFSLILESASTNQTSMYLCASSFPMMGRTYEQYFGPGTRLTVT.

The chain uses TRBV11-3 and TRBJ2-3, with 7 bases lining up with TRBD2. The germline CDR1 and CDR2 sequences are SGHNT and YENEEA. CDR3 length equals 14 residues. The J segment lost 5 bases and the V segment lost 0 bases, leaving 2 bases of the junction unmatched. Here the CDR3 reads CASSLEGGGDTQYF. CDR3 sequence (DNA): TGTGCCAGCAGCTTAGAGGGGGGGGGAGATACGCAGTATTTT.

This rearrangement joins TRBV6-6 to TRBJ2-1; TRBD2 aligns across 8 bases. CDR1 is MNHNY, CDR2 SVGAGI, per germline (reference sequence). J was trimmed by 5 bases and V by 3 bases; bases with no gene match: 6. The CDR3 spans 15 residues. DNA for the CDR3: TGTGCCAGCAGTTATTCGGGGGGGCTCAACAATGAGCAGTTCTTC. Protein sequence: CASSYSGGLNNEQFF.

The chain couples TRBV18 to TRBJ2-7; TRBD1 agrees at 8 bases. This CDR3 has 16 residues. Germline CDR1 KGHSH, CDR2 LQKENI. V was clipped by 0 bases and J by 0 bases; unmatched bases: 4. CDR3: CASSPPTGADSYEQYF. As DNA, the CDR3 is TGTGCCAGCTCACCACCGACAGGGGCGGACTCCTACGAGCAGTACTTC.

The V call is TRBV10-1, the J call TRBJ2-5; D is ambiguous. Germline CDR1 WNHNN, CDR2 SYGVQD (reference sequence). V was trimmed by 3 bases and J by 1 base, leaving 9 bases between them. This CDR3 region has 14 residues. CDR3: CASSDGVIQETQYF. CDR3 in DNA: TGCGCCAGCAGTGACGGAGTTATCCAAGAGACCCAGTACTTC.

This clone was seen just once. The V and J genes are TRBV18 and TRBJ2-7; D is possibly TRBD2 (5 bases). Germline V gene data show CDR1 as KGHSH and CDR2 as LQKENI. Deletions cut 3 bases from V and 7 bases from J, with 16 bases between. The CDR3 extends over 14 amino acids. CDR3 DNA: TGTGCCAGCTCACCTGACCGGACTTTCGAGGAGCAGTACTTC. Translated: CASSPDRTFEEQYF. Full variable domain (rest looked up from reference TRBV18 and TRBJ2-7): NAGVMQNPRHLVRRRGQEARLRCSPMKGHSHVYWYRQLPEEGLKFMVYLQKENIIDESGMPKERFSAEFPKEGPSILRIQQVVRGDSAAYFCASSPDRTFEEQYFGPGTRLTVT.

V is TRBV27 and J is TRBJ2-1, with D possibly TRBD2 on 6 matching bases. CDR3 size: 18 residues. V lost 6 bases and J lost 0, with 21 bases in between. Germline-derived CDR1 and CDR2 are MNHEY and SMNVEV (reference sequence). The CDR3 reads CASSLFGEAVGSYNEQFF. CDR3 DNA sequence: TGTGCCAGCAGCCTATTCGGGGAGGCCGTGGGCTCCTACAATGAGCAGTTCTTC.

J is TRBJ2-2 and V is TRBV28; 8 nucleotides align to TRBD1. Germline loops: CDR1 MDHEN, CDR2 SYDVKM. With 1 base clipped from V and 4 bases from J, the junction kept 8 bases outside the gene matches. This CDR3 has 17 amino acids. CDR3 sequence (DNA): TGTGCCAGCAGTTTATTACCCGGACAGGGATCCACCGGGGAGCTGTTTTTT. Translation: CASSLLPGQGSTGELFF. Looking up the rest from reference TRBV28 and TRBJ2-2 gives the full variable domain: DVKVTQSSRYLVKRTGEKVFLECVQDMDHENMFWYRQDPGLGLRLIYFSYDVKMKEKGDIPEGYSVSREKKERFSLILESASTNQTSMYLCASSLLPGQGSTGELFFGEGSRLTVL.

The V call is TRBV19, the J call TRBJ1-1; TRBD1 matches 7 bases. The CDR3 is made up of 18 amino acids. The V gene's germline CDR1 is LNHDA and CDR2 SQIVND (reference sequence). Unmatched junction bases numbered 24, after V lost 10 bases and J lost 4 bases. CDR3 loop: CATRRDRGLSPFPTEAFF. In nucleotides, the CDR3 is TGTGCCACCCGACGGGACAGAGGACTAAGCCCATTTCCCACTGAAGCTTTCTTT.

The chain uses TRBV9 and TRBJ2-3, with D perhaps matching TRBD2 (5 bases). Trimming cost V 5 bases and J 2 bases, with 21 bases left between them. This CDR3 is built from 17 residues. Per germline, CDR1 SGDLS and CDR2 YYNGEE. CDR3 nucleotides: TGTGCCAGCAGACCCCACTGGCCCGGGGTCGACACAGATACGCAGTATTTT. Translation gives CASRPHWPGVDTDTQYF. The full variable domain, with the rest looked up from reference TRBV9 and TRBJ2-3, is DSGVTQTPKHLITATGQRVTLRCSPRSGDLSVYWYQQSLDQGLQFLIQYYNGEERAKGNILERFSAQQFPDLHSELNLSSLELGDSALYFCASRPHWPGVDTDTQYFGPGTRLTVL.

This clone was picked up one time. V usage is TRBV6-6 and J usage is TRBJ1-5; 7 bases align to TRBD1. The germline CDR1 and CDR2 sequences are MNHNY and SVGAGI (reference sequence). The CDR3 runs to 15 residues. Trimming at V came to 6 bases and at J to 5 bases, leaving 10 bases not matched to a gene. The CDR3 DNA is TGTGCCAGCAGCAGGGGGAGAAACCTGGATCAGCCCCAGCATTTT. This codes for CASSRGRNLDQPQHF.

The chain uses TRBV6-5 and TRBJ1-5, with TRBD1 identical over 7 bases. Germline-derived CDR1 and CDR2 are MNHEY and SVGAGI. The length of the CDR3 is 13 residues. V trimming: 6 bases; J trimming: 5 bases; junction bases outside the gene matches: 4. CDR3 in amino acids: CASSQGGYQPQHF. CDR3 nucleotide sequence: TGTGCCAGCAGCCAGGGGGGCTATCAGCCCCAGCATTTT.

The chain has TRBV30 and TRBJ2-3, with 9 bases identical to TRBD2. Germline CDR1 reads GTSNPN; CDR2 reads SVGIG (reference sequence). V lost 4 bases, J lost 0 bases, and 2 bases stayed unmatched. This CDR3 is built from 14 residues. This CDR3 reads CAWNLAGSTDTQYF. CDR3 nucleotides: TGTGCCTGGAATCTAGCGGGGAGCACAGATACGCAGTATTTT.

A note on this clone: A junction boundary mismatches the germline segment, possibly from a read error. The chain carries TRBV5-8 and TRBJ1-6, with a possible D match to TRBD1 (5 bases). Germline loops: CDR1 SGHTS, CDR2 YDEGEE. The CDR3 is made up of 12 amino acids. For the CDR3, the DNA is TGTGCCAGCAGCAAACGAGCGGGGACGGAGACGTTT. Its protein product is CASSKRAGTETF. The full variable domain, rest sourced from reference TRBV5-8 and TRBJ1-6, is EAGVTQSPTHLIKTRGQQATLRCSPISGHTSVYWYQQALGLGLQFLLWYDEGEERNRGNFPPRFSGRQFPNYSSELNVNALELEDSALYLCASSKRAGTETFGNGTRLTVT.

CDR3 residues: CASSLVPYEQYF. The CDR3 nucleotides read TGCGCCAGCAGCTTGGTCCCTTACGAGCAGTACTTC. This rearrangement joins TRBV5-1 to TRBJ2-7; D not resolved. CDR1 is SGHRS and CDR2 is YFSETQ in the germline V gene. The CDR3 loop spans 12 amino acids. V dropped 0 bases and J dropped 4 bases, with 5 bases sitting between them.

CDR3: CASSDNYEQYF. The CDR3 nucleotides read TGTGCCAGCAGTGACAACTACGAGCAGTACTTC. This chain uses TRBV27 with TRBJ2-7, with D unclear. V lost 5 bases, J lost 3 bases, and 5 bases lay in between. The CDR3 loop spans 11 amino acids. Germline loops: CDR1 MNHEY, CDR2 SMNVEV (reference sequence).

The chain joins TRBV9 to TRBJ2-7; the match to TRBD2 covers 16 bases. CDR3 length: 17 residues. V lost 4 bases, J lost 5 bases, and 9 bases stayed unmatched. Germline CDR1 and CDR2: SGDLS and YYNGEE. This CDR3 is CASSPKLGLAGGHEQYF. CDR3 coding DNA: TGTGCCAGCAGCCCCAAACTGGGACTAGCGGGGGGGCACGAGCAGTACTTC.

The chain joins TRBV4-1 to TRBJ1-2; D is possibly TRBD1 (5 bases). Germline loops: CDR1 MGHRA, CDR2 YSYEKL. The CDR3 sequence is 22 residues long. Trimming stripped 1 base from V and 0 bases from J, with 30 bases between. The CDR3 loop is CASSQVSIHIGGLKGPNYGYTF. CDR3 nucleotides: TGCGCCAGCAGCCAAGTGAGCATCCACATCGGGGGATTAAAGGGACCTAACTATGGCTACACCTTC.

This chain uses TRBV27 with TRBJ1-2, with TRBD1 as a possible D gene (5 bases). Deletions cut 0 bases from V and 7 bases from J, with 15 bases between. Germline V CDR1 and CDR2: MNHEY, SMNVEV (reference sequence). The CDR3 runs 15 residues. This CDR3 is CASSLSHGGGFGYTF. CDR3 sequence (DNA): TGTGCCAGCAGTTTATCGCACGGGGGGGGGTTTGGCTACACCTTC.

The V and J genes are TRBV27 and TRBJ1-5, with TRBD1 matching over 7 bases. This CDR3 has 17 amino acids. V shed 6 bases and J 0 bases; nucleotides not matched to a gene: 11. From germline, CDR1 is MNHEY and CDR2 SMNVEV (reference sequence). The DNA of the CDR3 is TGTGCCAGCAGCCCCTTGGCGGGACAGAATAGCAATCAGCCCCAGCATTTT. Its protein is CASSPLAGQNSNQPQHF.

The chain uses TRBV7-6 and TRBJ1-5, with D hard to call. Trimming removed 5 bases at V and 5 bases at J, with 4 bases between. The germline CDR1 and CDR2 sequences are SGHVS and FNYEAQ. This CDR3 spans 11 amino acids. CDR3 in DNA: TGTGCCAGCAGCCTCGATCAGCCCCAGCATTTT. Its protein product is CASSLDQPQHF.

The V and J genes are TRBV5-1 and TRBJ2-5; 10 bases fit TRBD1. The CDR3 consists of 17 residues. Germline V gives CDR1 SGHRS, CDR2 YFSETQ. V lost 0 bases, J lost 0 bases, and 5 bases stayed unmatched. In nucleotides, the CDR3 is TGCGCCAGCAGCTTGGGGGGACAGGGGAAGTACCAAGAGACCCAGTACTTC. This sequence encodes CASSLGGQGKYQETQYF.

The chain is built from TRBV5-1 and TRBJ2-1, with TRBD1 matching 8 bases. The CDR3 runs to 14 residues. The germline V gene has CDR1 SGHRS and CDR2 YFSETQ. The trim removed 2 bases at V and 8 bases at J, leaving 6 bases unmatched. CDR3 sequence (DNA): TGCGCCAGCAGCTTTCAGGGGGCGCGGGATGAGCAGTTCTTC. Translation gives CASSFQGARDEQFF.